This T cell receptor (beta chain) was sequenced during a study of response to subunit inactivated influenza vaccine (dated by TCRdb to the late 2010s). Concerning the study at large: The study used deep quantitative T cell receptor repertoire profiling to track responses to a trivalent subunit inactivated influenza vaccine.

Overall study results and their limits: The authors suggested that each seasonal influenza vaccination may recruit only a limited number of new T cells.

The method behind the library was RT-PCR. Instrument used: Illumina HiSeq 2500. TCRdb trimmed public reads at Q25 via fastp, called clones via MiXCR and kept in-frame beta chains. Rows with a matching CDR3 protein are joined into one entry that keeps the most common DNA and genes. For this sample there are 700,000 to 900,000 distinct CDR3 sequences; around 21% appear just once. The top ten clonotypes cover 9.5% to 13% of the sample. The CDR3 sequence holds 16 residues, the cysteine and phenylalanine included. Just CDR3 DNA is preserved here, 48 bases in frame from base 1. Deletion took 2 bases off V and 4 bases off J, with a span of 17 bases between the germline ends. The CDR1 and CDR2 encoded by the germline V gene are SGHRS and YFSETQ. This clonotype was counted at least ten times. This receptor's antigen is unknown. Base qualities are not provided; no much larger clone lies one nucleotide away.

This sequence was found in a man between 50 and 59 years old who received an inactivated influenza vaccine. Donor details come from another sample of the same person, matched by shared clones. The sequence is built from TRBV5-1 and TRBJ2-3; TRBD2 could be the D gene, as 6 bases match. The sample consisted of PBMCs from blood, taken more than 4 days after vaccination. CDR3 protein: CASSFGREKEADTQYF. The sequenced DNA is TGCGCCAGCAGCTTTGGCCGGGAGAAGGAAGCAGATACGCAGTATTTT.